This T cell receptor beta chain was observed in a study of OX40 agonist ivuxolimab in advanced cancers. Measured with immunoSEQ multiplex PCR; TCRdb has only the in-frame clones, and not every one. The sample yields more than 70,000 clones, approximately 82% seen once. V lost 4 bases, J lost 2 bases, and 15 bases lay in between. There are 15 residues in the CDR3. This chain uses TRBV23-1 with TRBJ2-7, with D tentatively TRBD1 (5 bases). TRBV23-1 is placed among ORFs of uncertain function. The clonotype was recovered from an adult with an advanced solid tumor such as melanoma, head and neck, liver or kidney cancer. The source material was CD4+ or CD8+ T cells sorted from blood, sampled in a trial of the OX40 agonist ivuxolimab. CDR3 protein: CASSPPMRTPYEQYF. The CDR3 nucleotides are TGCGCCAGCAGTCCCCCAATGAGGACACCCTACGAGCAGTACTTC.